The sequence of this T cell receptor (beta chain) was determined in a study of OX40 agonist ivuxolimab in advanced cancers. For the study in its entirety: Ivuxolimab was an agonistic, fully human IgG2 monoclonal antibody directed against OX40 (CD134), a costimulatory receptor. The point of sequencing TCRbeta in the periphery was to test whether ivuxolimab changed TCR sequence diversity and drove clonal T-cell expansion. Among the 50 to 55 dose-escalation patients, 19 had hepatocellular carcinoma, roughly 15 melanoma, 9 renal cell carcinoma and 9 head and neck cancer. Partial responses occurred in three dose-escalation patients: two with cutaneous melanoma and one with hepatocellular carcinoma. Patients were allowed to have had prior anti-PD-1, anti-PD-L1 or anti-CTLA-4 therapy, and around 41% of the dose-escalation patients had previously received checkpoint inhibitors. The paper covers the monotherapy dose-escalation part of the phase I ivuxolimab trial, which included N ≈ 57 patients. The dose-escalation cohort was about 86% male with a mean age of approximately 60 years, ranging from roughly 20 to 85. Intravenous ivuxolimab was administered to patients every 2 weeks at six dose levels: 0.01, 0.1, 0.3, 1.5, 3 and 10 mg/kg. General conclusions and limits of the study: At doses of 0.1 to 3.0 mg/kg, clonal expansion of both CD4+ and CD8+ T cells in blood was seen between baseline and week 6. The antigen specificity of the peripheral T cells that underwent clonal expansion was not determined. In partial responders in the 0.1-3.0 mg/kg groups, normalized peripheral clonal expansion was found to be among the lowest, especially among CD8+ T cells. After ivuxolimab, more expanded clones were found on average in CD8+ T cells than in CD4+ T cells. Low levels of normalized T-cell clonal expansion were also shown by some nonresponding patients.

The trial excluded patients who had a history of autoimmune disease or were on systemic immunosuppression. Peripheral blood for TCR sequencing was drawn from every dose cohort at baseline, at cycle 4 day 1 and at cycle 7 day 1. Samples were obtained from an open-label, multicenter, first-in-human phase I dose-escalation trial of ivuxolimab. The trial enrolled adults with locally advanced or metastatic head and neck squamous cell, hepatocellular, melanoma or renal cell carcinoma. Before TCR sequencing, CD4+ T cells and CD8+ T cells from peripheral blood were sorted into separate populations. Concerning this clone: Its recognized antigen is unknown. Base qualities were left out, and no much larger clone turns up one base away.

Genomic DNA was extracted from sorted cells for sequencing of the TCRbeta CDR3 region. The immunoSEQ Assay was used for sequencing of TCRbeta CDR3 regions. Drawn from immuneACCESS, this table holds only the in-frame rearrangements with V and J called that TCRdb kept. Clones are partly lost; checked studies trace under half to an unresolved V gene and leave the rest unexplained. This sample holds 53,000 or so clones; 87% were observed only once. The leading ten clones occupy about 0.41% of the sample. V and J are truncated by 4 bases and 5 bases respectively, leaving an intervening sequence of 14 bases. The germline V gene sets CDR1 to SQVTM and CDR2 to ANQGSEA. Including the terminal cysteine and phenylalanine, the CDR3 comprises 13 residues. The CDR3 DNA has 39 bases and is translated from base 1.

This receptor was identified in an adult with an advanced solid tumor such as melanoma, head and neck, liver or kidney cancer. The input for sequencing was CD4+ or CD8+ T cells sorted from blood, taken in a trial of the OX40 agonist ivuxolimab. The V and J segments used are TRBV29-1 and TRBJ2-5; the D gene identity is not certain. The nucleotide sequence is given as TGCAGCGTTGGGGTTAATTTGAGGGAGACCCAGTACTTC. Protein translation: CSVGVNLRETQYF.